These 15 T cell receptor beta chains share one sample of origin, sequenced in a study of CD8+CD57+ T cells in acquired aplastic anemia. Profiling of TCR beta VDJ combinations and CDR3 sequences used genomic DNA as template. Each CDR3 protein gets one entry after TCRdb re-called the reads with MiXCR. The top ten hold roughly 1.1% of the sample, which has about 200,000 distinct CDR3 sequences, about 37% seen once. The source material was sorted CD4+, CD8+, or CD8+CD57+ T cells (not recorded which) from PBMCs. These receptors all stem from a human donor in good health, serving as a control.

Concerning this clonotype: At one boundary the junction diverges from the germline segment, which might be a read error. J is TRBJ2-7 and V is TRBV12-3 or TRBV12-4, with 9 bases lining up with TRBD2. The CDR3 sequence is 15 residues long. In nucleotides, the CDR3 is TGTGCCAGCAGCATCAGGGGACTAGCAGCCTACGAGCAGCACTTC. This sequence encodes CASSIRGLAAYEQHF.

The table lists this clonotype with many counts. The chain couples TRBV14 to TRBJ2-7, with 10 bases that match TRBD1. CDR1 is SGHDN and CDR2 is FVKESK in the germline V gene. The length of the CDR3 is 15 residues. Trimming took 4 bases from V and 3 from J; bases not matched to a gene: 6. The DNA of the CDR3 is TGTGCCAGCAGCCGGCCCGGGACAGGGGTCTACGAGCAGTACTTC. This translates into CASSRPGTGVYEQYF.

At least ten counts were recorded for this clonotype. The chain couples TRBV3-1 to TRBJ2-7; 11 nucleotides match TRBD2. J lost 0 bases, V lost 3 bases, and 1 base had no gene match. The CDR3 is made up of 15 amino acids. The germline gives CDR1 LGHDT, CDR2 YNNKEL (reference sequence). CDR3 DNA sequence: TGTGCCAGCAGCCACGGGACTAGCGGCTCCTACGAGCAGTACTTC. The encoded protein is CASSHGTSGSYEQYF.

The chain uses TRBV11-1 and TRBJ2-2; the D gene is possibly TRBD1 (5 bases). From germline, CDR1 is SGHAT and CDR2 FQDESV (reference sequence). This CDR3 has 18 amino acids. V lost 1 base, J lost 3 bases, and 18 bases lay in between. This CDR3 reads CASSLVPGSPLDTGELFF. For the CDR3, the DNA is TGTGCCAGCAGCTTAGTCCCAGGGTCGCCTTTAGACACCGGGGAGCTGTTTTTT.

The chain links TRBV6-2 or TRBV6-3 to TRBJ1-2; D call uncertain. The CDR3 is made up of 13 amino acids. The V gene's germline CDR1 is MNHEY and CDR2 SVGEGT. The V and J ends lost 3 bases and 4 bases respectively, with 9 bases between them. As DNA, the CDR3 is TGTGCCAGCAGTTATCTGGGTGGCTATGGCTACACCTTC. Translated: CASSYLGGYGYTF.

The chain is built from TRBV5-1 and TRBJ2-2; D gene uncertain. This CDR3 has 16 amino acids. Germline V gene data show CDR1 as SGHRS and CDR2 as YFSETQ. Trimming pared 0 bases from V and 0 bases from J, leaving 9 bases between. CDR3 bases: TGCGCCAGCAGCTTGGGAGGTTATACGAACACCGGGGAGCTGTTTTTT. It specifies CASSLGGYTNTGELFF.

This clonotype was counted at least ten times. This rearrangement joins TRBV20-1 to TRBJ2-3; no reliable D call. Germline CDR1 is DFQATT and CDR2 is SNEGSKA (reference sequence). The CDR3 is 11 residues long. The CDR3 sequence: CSFSLTDTQYF. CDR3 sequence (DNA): TGCAGCTTCTCCCTCACAGATACGCAGTATTTT.

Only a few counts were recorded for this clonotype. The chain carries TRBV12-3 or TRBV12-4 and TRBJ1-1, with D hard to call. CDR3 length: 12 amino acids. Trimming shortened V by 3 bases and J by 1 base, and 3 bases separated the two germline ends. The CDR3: CASSFWNTEAFF. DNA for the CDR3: TGTGCCAGCAGTTTTTGGAACACTGAAGCTTTCTTT.

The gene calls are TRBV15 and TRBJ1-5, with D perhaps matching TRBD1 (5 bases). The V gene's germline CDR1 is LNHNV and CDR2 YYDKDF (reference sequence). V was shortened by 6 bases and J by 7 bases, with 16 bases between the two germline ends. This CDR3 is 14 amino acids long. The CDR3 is CATSEGWGDQPQHF. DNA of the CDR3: TGTGCCACCAGTGAGGGTTGGGGGGACCAGCCCCAGCATTTT.

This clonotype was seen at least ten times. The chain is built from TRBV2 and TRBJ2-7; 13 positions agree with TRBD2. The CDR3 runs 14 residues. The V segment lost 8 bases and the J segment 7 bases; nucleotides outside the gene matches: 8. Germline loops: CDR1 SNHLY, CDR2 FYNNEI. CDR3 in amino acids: CASRTGLAGLEQYF. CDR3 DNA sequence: TGTGCCAGCCGAACGGGACTAGCGGGATTAGAGCAGTACTTC.

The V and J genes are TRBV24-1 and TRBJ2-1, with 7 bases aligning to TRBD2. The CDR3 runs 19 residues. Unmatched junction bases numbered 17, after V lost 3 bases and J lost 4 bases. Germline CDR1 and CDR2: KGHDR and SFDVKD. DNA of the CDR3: TGTGCCACCAGTGATCCTCTACTGGGGCTAGCGGAGCGATACAATGAGCAGTTCTTC. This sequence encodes CATSDPLLGLAERYNEQFF.

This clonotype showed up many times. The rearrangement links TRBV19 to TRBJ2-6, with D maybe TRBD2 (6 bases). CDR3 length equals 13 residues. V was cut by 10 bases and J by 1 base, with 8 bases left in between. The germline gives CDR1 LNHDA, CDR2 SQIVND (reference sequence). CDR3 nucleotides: TGTGCCACCGGGGGTTCTGGGGCCAACGTCCTGACTTTC. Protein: CATGGSGANVLTF.

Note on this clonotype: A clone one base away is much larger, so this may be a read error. CDR3 coding DNA: TGCAGTGCTAGAAGGGCTAGCGGGGGGGCATCCGCTTCGCAGTACTTC. Translated: CSARRASGGASASQYF. The chain combines TRBV20-1 with TRBJ2-7; 12 bases fit TRBD2. After removal of 2 bases from V and 9 bases from J, the junction contained 14 bases not matched to a gene. Germline lookup yields CDR1 DFQATT and CDR2 SNEGSKA (reference sequence). The CDR3 consists of 16 residues.

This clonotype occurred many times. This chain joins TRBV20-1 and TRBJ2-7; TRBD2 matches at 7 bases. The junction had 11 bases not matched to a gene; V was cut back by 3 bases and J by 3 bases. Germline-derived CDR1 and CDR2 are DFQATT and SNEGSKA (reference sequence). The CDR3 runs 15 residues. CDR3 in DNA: TGCAGTGCTAGGAGTCCTCTGGGCGGGGGCTACGAGCAGTACTTC. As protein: CSARSPLGGGYEQYF.

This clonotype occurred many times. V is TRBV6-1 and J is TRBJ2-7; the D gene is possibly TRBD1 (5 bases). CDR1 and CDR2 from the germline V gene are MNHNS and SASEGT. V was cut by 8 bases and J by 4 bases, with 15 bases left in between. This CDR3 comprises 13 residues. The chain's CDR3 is CASVGQVLYEQYF. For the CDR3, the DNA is TGTGCCAGCGTGGGGCAGGTCCTGTACGAGCAGTACTTC.